One and the same sample provided the 32 T cell receptor beta chains below, sequenced in a study of vaccination and CD4 T cells after COVID-19. Treatment denoted: roughly 11-day PBMC culture with coronavirus spike peptide pools or control peptides (ViraFEST assay). Cultured CD4+ T-cell DNA underwent Oncomine TCR Beta short-read sequencing. MiXCR was run by TCRdb on the PCR reads, yielding one entry per CDR3 protein. The repertoire consists of some 16,000 distinct CDR3 sequences, with roughly 60% occurring once and the leading ten covering 6% to 7.5%. These receptors' targets are unknown. Sequenced material: CD4+ T cells from blood, cultured in vitro. The origin of the receptors is a human donor who had recovered from COVID-19.

V is TRBV12-3 or TRBV12-4 and J is TRBJ1-1; the match to TRBD1 covers 7 bases. Trimming cost V 5 bases and J 5 bases; bases outside gene matches: 2. The CDR3 sequence is 12 residues long. CDR3 in amino acids: CASSPGGTEAFF. For the CDR3, the DNA is TGTGCCAGCAGTCCAGGGGGAACTGAAGCTTTCTTT.

This chain uses TRBV15 with TRBJ2-2; D unclear. The CDR3 length is 12 residues. Trimming took 4 bases from V and 3 from J, leaving 3 bases between them. Germline V CDR1 and CDR2: LNHNV, YYDKDF (reference sequence). The CDR3 protein is CATSKYTGELFF. The CDR3 bases are TGTGCCACCAGCAAATACACCGGGGAGCTGTTTTTT.

This clonotype occurred a few times. The CDR3 region has the DNA TGTGCCAGCAGCTTAGGGAGCGGGAGGATGGCAGATACGCAGTATTTT. It codes for CASSLGSGRMADTQYF. The chain employs TRBV11-3 and TRBJ2-3; TRBD2 matches at 9 bases. CDR1 is SGHNT and CDR2 is YENEEA in the germline V gene. The CDR3 length is 16 residues. With 1 base clipped from V and 4 bases from J, the junction kept 6 bases outside the gene matches.

This chain connects TRBV6-1 to TRBJ1-2, with 9 bases matching TRBD1. V was pared by 6 bases and J by 4 bases, with 9 bases of the junction left unmatched. The CDR3 covers 15 residues. Germline CDR1 reads MNHNS; CDR2 reads SASEGT. CDR3 residues: CASSLTGGGFYGYTF. In DNA, the CDR3 is TGTGCCAGCAGCCTTACAGGGGGCGGGTTCTATGGCTACACCTTC.

The CDR3 spells CSVNLAGSYNEQFF. CDR3 DNA sequence: TGCAGTGTAAATTTAGCTGGATCATACAATGAGCAGTTCTTC. The chain uses TRBV20-1 and TRBJ2-1, with unresolved D. CDR3 size: 14 residues. CDR1 DFQATT and CDR2 SNEGSKA come from the germline V gene (reference sequence). V lost 7 bases and J lost 4, with 17 bases in between.

The J gene is TRBJ2-7, the V gene TRBV10-3; a weak D match, TRBD1 (6 bases). The V end lost 5 bases, the J end lost 4 bases, and 9 bases lay between the germline ends. Germline V gene sequence: CDR1 ENHRY, CDR2 SYGVKD. This CDR3 is built from 12 residues. CDR3 in DNA: TGTGCCATCAGTCAGGGGATATACGAGCAGTACTTC. It encodes CAISQGIYEQYF.

This chain links TRBV20-1 with TRBJ2-3; D ambiguous. Trimming pared 4 bases from V and 0 bases from J, leaving 11 bases between. This CDR3 has 14 residues. Germline CDR1 reads DFQATT; CDR2 reads SNEGSKA (reference sequence). The CDR3 nucleotides read TGCAGTGCTACGCTGGCGGCTAGCACAGATACGCAGTATTTT. Translation: CSATLAASTDTQYF.

The chain uses TRBV7-2 and TRBJ2-7; D uncertain. This CDR3 has 12 amino acids. Trimming took 1 base from V and 5 from J, leaving 6 bases between them. From germline, CDR1 is SGHTA and CDR2 FQGNSA. The CDR3: CASSLEYNEQYF. The CDR3 region has the DNA TGTGCCAGCAGCTTAGAGTATAACGAGCAGTACTTC.

The chain combines TRBV29-1 with TRBJ1-5; a possible D gene is TRBD1 (5 bases). The germline V and J ends were trimmed by 2 bases and 9 bases, with 11 bases remaining between them. The CDR3 is 12 amino acids. Germline loops: CDR1 SQVTM, CDR2 ANQGSEA. CDR3 DNA: TGCAGCGTTGAAAACGGGGCACCGCCCCAGCATTTT. Protein product: CSVENGAPPQHF.

This clonotype was picked up a small number of times. This chain connects TRBV7-8 to TRBJ2-5; D is possibly TRBD1 or TRBD2 (5 bases each). The germline gives CDR1 SGHVS, CDR2 FQNEAQ. V gave up 7 bases and J gave up 5 bases, with 23 bases separating them. This CDR3 region has 16 residues. The CDR3 is CASTPYPGPTGETQYF. The CDR3 DNA is TGTGCCAGCACCCCATATCCGGGACCCACTGGGGAGACCCAGTACTTC.

The chain combines TRBV6-2 or TRBV6-3 with TRBJ2-3; D remains ambiguous. V lost 0 bases, J lost 0 bases, and 13 bases lay in between. The germline CDR1 and CDR2 sequences are MNHEY and SVGEGT. This CDR3 has 17 residues. The CDR3 nucleotides read TGTGCCAGCAGTTACTCGATACCAGTTCGCAGCACAGATACGCAGTATTTT. This sequence encodes CASSYSIPVRSTDTQYF.

The V call is TRBV20-1, the J call TRBJ2-1; D unresolved. Germline lookup yields CDR1 DFQATT and CDR2 SNEGSKA (reference sequence). V shed 3 bases and J shed 1 base, with 4 bases lying between them. The CDR3 spans 12 residues. As DNA, the CDR3 is TGCAGTGCTAGTGGTTCCTACAATGAGCAGTTCTTC. This encodes CSASGSYNEQFF.

This chain joins TRBV12-3 or TRBV12-4 and TRBJ2-3; 7 bases are shared with TRBD2. The CDR3 has 15 amino acids. V was clipped by 3 bases and J by 2 bases; unmatched bases: 5. In DNA form, the CDR3 reads TGTGCCAGCAGTTTGAGCGGGGTGAACACAGATACGCAGTATTTT. Translation gives CASSLSGVNTDTQYF.

J is TRBJ2-3 and V is TRBV2; TRBD1 aligns across 7 bases. The V gene end was trimmed by 8 bases and the J gene end by 7 bases; junction bases not matched to a gene: 9. The CDR3 is 13 residues long. Germline CDR1 SNHLY, CDR2 FYNNEI. CDR3 in amino acids: CASGLRGSNTQYF. CDR3 in DNA: TGTGCCAGCGGCCTCAGGGGGAGTAATACGCAGTATTTT.

The chain has TRBV6-1 and TRBJ2-5; TRBD1 matches at 10 bases. The CDR3 consists of 16 residues. Germline CDR1 and CDR2: MNHNS and SASEGT. V gave up 6 bases and J gave up 4 bases; unmatched junction bases: 11. The CDR3 loop is CASSPTDRGRLETQYF. The CDR3 coding sequence is TGTGCCAGCAGCCCCACTGACAGGGGGCGTTTAGAGACCCAGTACTTC.

The chain couples TRBV20-1 to TRBJ2-3; 7 positions match TRBD1. The germline V gene has CDR1 DFQATT and CDR2 SNEGSKA (reference sequence). CDR3 length equals 13 residues. V shed 6 bases, J shed 0 bases, and the junction held 3 bases outside the gene matches. Written as DNA, the CDR3 is TGCAGTGCCCTGACAGGGAGCACAGATACGCAGTATTTT. This gives the protein CSALTGSTDTQYF.

This clonotype was counted a few times. The rearrangement joins TRBV6-1 to TRBJ1-5, with 10 bases fitting TRBD1. V was pared by 6 bases and J by 3 bases, with 5 bases of the junction left unmatched. Per the germline V gene, CDR1 is MNHNS and CDR2 is SASEGT. This CDR3 is 15 amino acids long. This CDR3 is CASRVGTGANQPQHF. The CDR3 DNA reads as TGTGCCAGCAGAGTGGGGACAGGGGCCAATCAGCCCCAGCATTTT.

The chain uses TRBV6-2 or TRBV6-3 and TRBJ2-1; D uncertain. The V end lost 2 bases, the J end lost 10 bases, and 9 bases lay between the germline ends. The germline gives CDR1 MNHEY, CDR2 SVGEGT. CDR3 size: 12 residues. CDR3 nucleotide sequence: TGTGCCAGCAGTTACAGCTATCAGGAGCAGTTCTTC. Its protein product is CASSYSYQEQFF.

The chain joins TRBV20-1 to TRBJ1-5; D is perhaps TRBD1 (6 bases). Trimming shortened V by 5 bases and J by 0 bases, and 8 bases separated the two germline ends. CDR1 DFQATT and CDR2 SNEGSKA come from the germline V gene (reference sequence). This CDR3 contains 13 residues. The CDR3 here is CSAATGSNQPQHF. The CDR3 nucleotides read TGCAGTGCTGCGACAGGTAGCAATCAGCCCCAGCATTTT.

A single count supports this clonotype. The V and J genes are TRBV5-6 and TRBJ1-1, with D possibly being TRBD1 (6 bases). V was pared by 2 bases and J by 0 bases, with 11 bases between. CDR3 length: 15 amino acids. The V gene's germline CDR1 is SGHDT and CDR2 YYEEEE. CDR3: CASSFVQGLNTEAFF. In DNA, the CDR3 is TGTGCCAGCAGCTTTGTACAGGGACTGAACACTGAAGCTTTCTTT.

The chain has TRBV5-1 and TRBJ2-6; D gene uncertain. With 0 bases removed from V and 4 bases from J, the gap between germline ends came to 8 bases. Germline V CDR1 and CDR2: SGHRS, YFSETQ. This CDR3 contains 15 residues. The chain's CDR3 is CASSLVASGANVLTF. CDR3 DNA sequence: TGCGCCAGCAGCTTGGTTGCTTCAGGGGCCAACGTCCTGACTTTC.

The V call is TRBV29-1, the J call TRBJ1-1; D perhaps matches TRBD1 (5 bases). Germline V gene sequence: CDR1 SQVTM, CDR2 ANQGSEA. The CDR3 length is 14 residues. Trimming took 6 bases from V and 2 from J, leaving 16 bases between them. For the CDR3, the DNA is TGCAGCGTGGCCTTGGGGCAGGGTAACACTGAAGCTTTCTTT. Its protein product is CSVALGQGNTEAFF.

V usage is TRBV12-3 or TRBV12-4 and J usage is TRBJ2-5; no clear D gene. This CDR3 contains 16 residues. The V end was cut by 2 bases, the J end by 5 bases, with 18 bases between. For the CDR3, the DNA is TGTGCCAGCAGTTTATATGGGTCGGCGGCCGGTGAGACCCAGTACTTC. Its translation is CASSLYGSAAGETQYF.

This clonotype turned up a few times. The DNA for the CDR3 is TGTGCCAGCAGCACAGGGGGGGAGACCCAGTACTTC. It yields the protein CASSTGGETQYF. The chain employs TRBV6-2 or TRBV6-3 and TRBJ2-5; 8 bases match TRBD1. CDR1 and CDR2 from the germline V gene are MNHEY and SVGEGT. The CDR3 extends over 12 amino acids. The V and J ends lost 6 bases and 5 bases, in that order; junction bases with no gene match: 2.

V is TRBV24-1 and J is TRBJ1-5; no firm D call. The CDR3 totals 14 residues. The germline V gene has CDR1 KGHDR and CDR2 SFDVKD. V was trimmed by 4 bases and J by 5 bases, leaving 11 bases between them. CDR3 DNA: TGTGCCACCAGTGACCCCCACGGGGATCAGCCCCAGCATTTT. Amino acid sequence: CATSDPHGDQPQHF.

In this sample, this clonotype turned up a few times. The rearrangement links TRBV6-1 to TRBJ1-2, with 7 bases fitting TRBD1. The CDR3 consists of 14 residues. J gave up 4 bases and V 6 bases, and 8 bases lay outside the gene matches. From germline, CDR1 is MNHNS and CDR2 SASEGT. The DNA for the CDR3 is TGTGCCAGCAGAGGAAGGGGGCGCTTCTATGGCTACACCTTC. Residues: CASRGRGRFYGYTF.

V and J are TRBV2 and TRBJ1-1; D is perhaps TRBD1 (5 bases). The germline gives CDR1 SNHLY, CDR2 FYNNEI. Trimming stripped 6 bases from V and 0 bases from J, with 11 bases between. This CDR3 is 14 amino acids long. The DNA for the CDR3 is TGTGCCAGCAGAAGACAGTTAATGAACACTGAAGCTTTCTTT. Its protein product is CASRRQLMNTEAFF.

The chain has TRBV5-1 and TRBJ1-1; D unclear. The CDR3 is 17 amino acids. Trimming left V 6 bases short and J 4 bases short, with 25 bases between. Germline-derived CDR1 and CDR2 are SGHRS and YFSETQ. The CDR3, as DNA: TGCGCCAGCAAAAAGTTCGTAGGGTCCCCTGAGTCCACTGAAGCTTTCTTT. Its translation: CASKKFVGSPESTEAFF.

The chain employs TRBV24-1 and TRBJ2-5, with a tentative D call TRBD2 (7 bases). This CDR3 spans 13 amino acids. Germline-derived CDR1 and CDR2 are KGHDR and SFDVKD. V gave up 9 bases and J gave up 4 bases, with 14 bases separating them. CDR3 sequence reads: CATSLGGRETQYF. Here the CDR3 DNA reads TGTGCCACCTCACTCGGGGGGCGAGAGACCCAGTACTTC.

CDR3 residues: CASSATLGIDTQYF. The DNA of the CDR3 is TGTGCCAGCAGCGCGACACTAGGAATTGATACGCAGTATTTT. The chain employs TRBV5-4 and TRBJ2-3, with D possibly being TRBD2 (5 bases). The CDR3 consists of 14 residues. CDR1 is SGHNT and CDR2 is YYREEE in the germline V gene (reference sequence). Trimming cost V 4 bases and J 6 bases, with 15 bases left between them.

This clonotype has a handful of counts. The chain links TRBV6-4 to TRBJ2-3; unclear D gene. From germline, CDR1 is MRHNA and CDR2 SNTAGT. This CDR3 spans 13 amino acids. The ends were cut back, 6 bases at V and 5 bases at J, with 12 bases in the middle. In nucleotides, the CDR3 is TGTGCCAGCAGCCCTCGGCCCGTAGATACGCAGTATTTT. This sequence encodes CASSPRPVDTQYF.

This clonotype was detected once. At one of its ends the junction is not consistent with the germline gene, which may arise from a read error. This chain connects TRBV3-1 to TRBJ1-6; TRBD1 is a possible D gene (5 bases). This CDR3 is built from 14 residues. CDR1 is LGHDT and CDR2 is YNNKEL in the germline V gene (reference sequence). For the CDR3, the DNA is TGTGTCAGCAGCCATCAGGGAAGGGAATCACCCCTCCACTTT. This gives the protein CVSSHQGRESPLHF.